This T cell receptor (beta chain) comes out of a study of shared clonotypes between healthy human individuals. Study in general: Used for every donor were three CD4 naive, three CD4 memory, two CD8 naive and one CD8 memory plate.

CDR1 and CDR2 from the germline V gene are LNHNV and YYDKDF (reference sequence). The CDR3 runs 15 residues. V lost 0 bases and J lost 3, with 9 bases in between. Using immunoSEQ multiplex PCR, the repertoire was profiled, and TCRdb retains in-frame clones only, with some absent. In the table there are about 990,000 clones, approximately 80% of which are singletons. V is TRBV15 and J is TRBJ1-5, with D tentatively TRBD1 (5 bases). The origin of this receptor is a man aged 18 to 29 in good health. Some clones in this sample may be carry-over from other donors' samples. The sample taken for sequencing was memory CD4+ T cells from PBMCs. This sample's subset: CD45RA-negative fraction. Here the CDR3 reads CATSRDFGANQPQHF. The DNA of the CDR3 is TGTGCCACCAGCAGAGATTTTGGGGCCAATCAGCCCCAGCATTTT. The variable domain in full, with the rest retrieved from reference TRBV15 and TRBJ1-5, is DAMVIQNPRYQVTQFGKPVTLSCSQTLNHNVMYWYQQKSSQAPKLLFHYYDKDFNNEADTPDNFQSRRPNTSFCFLDIRSPGLGDTAMYLCATSRDFGANQPQHFGDGTRLSIL.